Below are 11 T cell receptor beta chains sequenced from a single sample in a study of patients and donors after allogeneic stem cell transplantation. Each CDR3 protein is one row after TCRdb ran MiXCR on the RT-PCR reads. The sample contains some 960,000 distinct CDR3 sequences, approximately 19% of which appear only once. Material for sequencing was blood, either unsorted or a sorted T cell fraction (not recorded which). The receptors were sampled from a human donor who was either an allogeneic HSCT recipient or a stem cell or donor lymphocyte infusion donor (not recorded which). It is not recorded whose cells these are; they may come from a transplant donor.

The CDR3: CSVGLNTGELFF. The CDR3 bases are TGCAGCGTTGGACTTAACACCGGGGAGCTGTTTTTT. The gene calls are TRBV29-1 and TRBJ2-2; D gene uncertain. Looked up from germline, CDR1 is SQVTM and CDR2 is ANQGSEA. The V end lost 4 bases, the J end lost 2 bases, and 5 bases lay between the germline ends. The CDR3 runs to 12 residues.

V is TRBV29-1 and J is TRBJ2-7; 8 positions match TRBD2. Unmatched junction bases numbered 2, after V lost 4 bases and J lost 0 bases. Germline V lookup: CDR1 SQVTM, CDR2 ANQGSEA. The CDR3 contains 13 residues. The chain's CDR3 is CSVAGTSSYEQYF. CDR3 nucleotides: TGCAGCGTTGCCGGGACTAGCTCCTACGAGCAGTACTTC.

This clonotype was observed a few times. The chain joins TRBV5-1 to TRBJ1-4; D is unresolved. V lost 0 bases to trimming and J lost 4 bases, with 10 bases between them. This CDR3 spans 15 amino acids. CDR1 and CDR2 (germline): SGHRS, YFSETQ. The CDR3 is CASSLGEKVNEKLFF. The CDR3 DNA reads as TGCGCCAGCAGCTTGGGGGAGAAGGTTAATGAAAAACTGTTTTTT.

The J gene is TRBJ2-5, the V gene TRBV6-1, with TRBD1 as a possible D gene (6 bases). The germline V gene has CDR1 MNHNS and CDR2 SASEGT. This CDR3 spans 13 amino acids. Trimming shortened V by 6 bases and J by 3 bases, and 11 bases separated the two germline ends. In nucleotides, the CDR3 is TGTGCCAGCAGAGACACAGGGAAAGAGACCCAGTACTTC. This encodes CASRDTGKETQYF.

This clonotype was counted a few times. The CDR3 DNA is TGTGCCAGCAGTTATCCAGGGGGGCTTGGCAATCAGCCCCAGCATTTT. Its translation: CASSYPGGLGNQPQHF. The V gene is TRBV28, the J gene TRBJ1-5, with 7 bases aligning to TRBD1. Trimming took 4 bases from V and 2 from J; bases not matched to a gene: 8. Per the germline V gene, CDR1 is MDHEN and CDR2 is SYDVKM. CDR3 length: 16 residues.

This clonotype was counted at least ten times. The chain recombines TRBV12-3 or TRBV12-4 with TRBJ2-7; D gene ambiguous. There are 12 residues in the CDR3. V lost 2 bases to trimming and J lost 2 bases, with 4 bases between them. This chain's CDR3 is CASSLRTYEQYF. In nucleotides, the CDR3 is TGTGCCAGCAGTTTACGGACCTACGAGCAGTACTTC.

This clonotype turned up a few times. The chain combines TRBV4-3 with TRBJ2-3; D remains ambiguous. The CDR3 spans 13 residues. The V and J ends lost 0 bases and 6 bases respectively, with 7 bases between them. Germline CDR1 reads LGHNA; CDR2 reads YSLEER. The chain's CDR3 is CASSQDSWDTQYF. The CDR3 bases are TGCGCCAGCAGCCAAGATAGCTGGGATACGCAGTATTTT.

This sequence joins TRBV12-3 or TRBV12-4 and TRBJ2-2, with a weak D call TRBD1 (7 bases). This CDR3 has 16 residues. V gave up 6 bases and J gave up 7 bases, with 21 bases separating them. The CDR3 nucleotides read TGTGCCAGCAGACCAGGGGGAGGTGTCGGCAACGGGGAGCTGTTTTTT. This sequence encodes CASRPGGGVGNGELFF.

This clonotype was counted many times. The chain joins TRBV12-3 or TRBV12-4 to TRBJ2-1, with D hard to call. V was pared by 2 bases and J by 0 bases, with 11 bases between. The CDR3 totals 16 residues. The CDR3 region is CASSLLPGSSYNEQFF. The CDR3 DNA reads TGTGCCAGCAGTTTACTTCCGGGCAGCTCCTACAATGAGCAGTTCTTC.

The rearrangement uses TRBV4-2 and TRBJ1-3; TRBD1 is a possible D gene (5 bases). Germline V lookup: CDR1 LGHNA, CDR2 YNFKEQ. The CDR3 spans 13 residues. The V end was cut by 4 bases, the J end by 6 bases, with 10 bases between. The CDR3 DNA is TGTGCCAGCAGCCGGGACGGCGAAAACACCATATATTTT. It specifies CASSRDGENTIYF.

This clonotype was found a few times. Written as DNA, the CDR3 is TGTGCCAGCAGTCGACGGGCTAGCGGAACCTACAATGAGCAGTTCTTC. Translation gives CASSRRASGTYNEQFF. The chain has TRBV27 and TRBJ2-1; TRBD2 matches at 7 bases. The CDR3 sequence is 16 residues long. V dropped 5 bases and J dropped 2; count of bases not matched to a gene: 9. Germline lookup yields CDR1 MNHEY and CDR2 SMNVEV (reference sequence).